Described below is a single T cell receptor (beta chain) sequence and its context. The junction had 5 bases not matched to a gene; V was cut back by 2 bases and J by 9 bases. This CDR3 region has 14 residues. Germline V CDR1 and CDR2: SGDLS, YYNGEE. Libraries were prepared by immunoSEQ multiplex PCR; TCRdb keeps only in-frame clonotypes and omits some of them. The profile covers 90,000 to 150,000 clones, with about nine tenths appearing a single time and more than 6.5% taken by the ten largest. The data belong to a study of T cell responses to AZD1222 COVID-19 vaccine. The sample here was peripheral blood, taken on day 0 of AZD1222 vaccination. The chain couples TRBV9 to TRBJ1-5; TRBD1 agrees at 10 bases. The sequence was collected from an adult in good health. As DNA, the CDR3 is TGTGCCAGCAGCGTGACAGGGGGCGGGAGGCCCCAGCATTTT. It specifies CASSVTGGGRPQHF.